This T cell receptor beta chain was recovered during a study of beta chain features in type 1 diabetes. Study-wide results and limits: In every one of the four CD4+ subsets, TCRB CDR3s were moderately but significantly shorter in Type 1 diabetes patients. In cDNA sequencing, cells with high TCR expression could be over-represented.

Notes on this clone: As yet, its antigen is unknown.

The authors reverse transcribed all of the isolated RNA, so sequencing captured expressed TCRB transcripts. Sequencing of naive, central memory and regulatory T cell samples gave an average of approximately 3.8 million reads. Data came from immunoSEQ multiplex PCR; TCRdb stores just in-frame clones and leaves some out. The sample contains more than 150,000 clones, roughly 11% of which appear only once. The CDR3 has 15 amino acids. V was pared by 3 bases and J by 3 bases, with 14 bases between. The V gene's germline CDR1 is SGHNT and CDR2 YYREEE (reference sequence). Stem cell-like memory, regulatory, central memory and naive CD4+ cells were sorted via CD45RO/CCR7/CD25/CD127/CD95/CD27.

V is TRBV5-4 and J is TRBJ2-3; possibly TRBD2 for D (5 bases). The TCR originated in a man younger than 35 in good health. Sequencing was carried out using central memory CD4+ T cells from blood. CDR3 sequence reads: CASSSGSWRTDTQYF. CDR3 sequence (DNA): TGTGCCAGCAGCTCGGGCAGCTGGAGGACAGATACGCAGTATTTT.